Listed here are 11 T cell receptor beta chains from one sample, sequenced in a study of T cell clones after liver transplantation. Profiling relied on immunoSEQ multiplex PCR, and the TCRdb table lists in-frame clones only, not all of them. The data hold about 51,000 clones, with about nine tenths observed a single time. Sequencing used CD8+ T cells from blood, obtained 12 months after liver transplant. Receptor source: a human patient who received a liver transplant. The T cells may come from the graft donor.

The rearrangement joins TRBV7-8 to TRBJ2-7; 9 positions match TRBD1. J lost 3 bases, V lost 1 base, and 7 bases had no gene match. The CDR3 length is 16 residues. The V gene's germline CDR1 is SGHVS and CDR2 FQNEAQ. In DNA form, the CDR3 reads TGTGCCAGCAGCTTAGGCCCGGGACAGGGAATCTACGAGCAGTACTTC. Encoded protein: CASSLGPGQGIYEQYF.

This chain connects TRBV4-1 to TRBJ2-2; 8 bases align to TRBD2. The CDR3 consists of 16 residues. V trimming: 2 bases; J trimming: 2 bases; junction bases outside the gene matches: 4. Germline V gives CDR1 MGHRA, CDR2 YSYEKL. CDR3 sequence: CASSQRAGGNTGELFF. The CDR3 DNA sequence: TGCGCCAGCAGCCAACGTGCGGGGGGCAACACCGGGGAGCTGTTTTTT.

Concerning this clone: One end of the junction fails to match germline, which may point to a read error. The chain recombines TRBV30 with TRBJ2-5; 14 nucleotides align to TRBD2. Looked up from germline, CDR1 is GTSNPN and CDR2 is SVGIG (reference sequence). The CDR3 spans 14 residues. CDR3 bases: TGTGCCTGGAGTCCGGGACTAGCGGGAGAGCCCCAGTACTTC. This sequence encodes CAWSPGLAGEPQYF. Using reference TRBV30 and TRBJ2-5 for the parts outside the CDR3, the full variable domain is SQTIHQWPATLVQPVGSPLSLECTVEGTSNPNLYWYRQAAGRGLQLLFYSVGIGQISSEVPQNLSASRPQDRQFILSSKKLLLSDSGFYLCAWSPGLAGEPQYFGPGTRLLVL.

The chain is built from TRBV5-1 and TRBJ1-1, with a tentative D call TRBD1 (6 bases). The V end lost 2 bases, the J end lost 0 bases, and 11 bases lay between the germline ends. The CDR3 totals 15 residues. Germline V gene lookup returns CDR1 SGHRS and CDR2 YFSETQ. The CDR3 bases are TGCGCCAGCAGCTTAAGGACAGACATGAACACTGAAGCTTTCTTT. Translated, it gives CASSLRTDMNTEAFF.

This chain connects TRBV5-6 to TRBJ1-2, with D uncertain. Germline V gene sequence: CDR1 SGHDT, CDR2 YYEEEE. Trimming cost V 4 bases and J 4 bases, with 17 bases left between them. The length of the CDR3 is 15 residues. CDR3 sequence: CASSRSRMMSYGYTF. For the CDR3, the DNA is TGTGCCAGCAGCCGGAGTCGGATGATGAGCTATGGCTACACCTTC.

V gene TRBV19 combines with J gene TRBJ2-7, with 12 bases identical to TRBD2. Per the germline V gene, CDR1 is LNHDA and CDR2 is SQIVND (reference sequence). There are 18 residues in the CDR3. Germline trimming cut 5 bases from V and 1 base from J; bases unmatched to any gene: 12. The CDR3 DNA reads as TGTGCCAGTAGTTGGACTAGCGGGGAAGGGGGTATTTCCTACGAGCAGTACTTC. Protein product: CASSWTSGEGGISYEQYF. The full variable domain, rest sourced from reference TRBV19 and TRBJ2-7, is DGGITQSPKYLFRKEGQNVTLSCEQNLNHDAMYWYRQDPGQGLRLIYYSQIVNDFQKGDIAEGYSVSREKKESFPLTVTSAQKNPTAFYLCASSWTSGEGGISYEQYFGPGTRLTVT.

The CDR3 DNA sequence: TGTGCCAGCAGCGTAGAGGGGGCGAACACTGAAGCTTTCTTT. Its protein product is CASSVEGANTEAFF. The rearrangement uses TRBV9 and TRBJ1-1; 7 bases line up with TRBD1. This CDR3 spans 14 amino acids. The V gene's germline CDR1 is SGDLS and CDR2 YYNGEE. V lost 0 bases and J lost 1; bases outside the gene matches: 0.

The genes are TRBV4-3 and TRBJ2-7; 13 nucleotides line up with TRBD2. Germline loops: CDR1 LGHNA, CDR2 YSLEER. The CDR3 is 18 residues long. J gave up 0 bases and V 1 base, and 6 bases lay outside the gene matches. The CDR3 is CASSQGTSGSGGSYEQYF. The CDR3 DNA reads TGCGCCAGCAGCCAAGGGACTAGCGGGAGTGGTGGCTCCTACGAGCAGTACTTC.

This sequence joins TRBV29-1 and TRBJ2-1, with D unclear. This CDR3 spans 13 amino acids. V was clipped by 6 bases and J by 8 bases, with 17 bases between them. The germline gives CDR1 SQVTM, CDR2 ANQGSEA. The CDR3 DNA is TGCAGCGTCGGACCTCTAGTTTCCGATGAGCAGTTCTTC. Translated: CSVGPLVSDEQFF.

This chain's CDR3 is CASTPRPGRDEQFF. CDR3 coding DNA: TGTGCCAGCACCCCCCGCCCAGGGAGGGATGAGCAGTTCTTC. This chain connects TRBV28 to TRBJ2-1; TRBD2 matches at 7 bases. CDR1 and CDR2 from the germline V gene are MDHEN and SYDVKM. V lost 7 bases, J lost 8 bases, and 11 bases stayed unmatched. The CDR3 contains 14 residues.

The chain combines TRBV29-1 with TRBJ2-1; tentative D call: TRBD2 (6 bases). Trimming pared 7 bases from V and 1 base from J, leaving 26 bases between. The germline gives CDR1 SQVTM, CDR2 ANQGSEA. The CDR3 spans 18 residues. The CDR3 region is CSAPLGTGRSGSYNEQFF. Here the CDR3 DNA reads TGCAGCGCCCCCCTTGGGACTGGACGCTCAGGATCCTACAATGAGCAGTTCTTC.